The TCR beta chain described here comes from a study of T cell responses to AZD1222 COVID-19 vaccine. The assay was immunoSEQ multiplex PCR, and TCRdb's table has in-frame clones only and misses some. This sample yields roughly 81,000 clones, of which 80% to 90% are seen a single time; roughly 15% belongs to the top ten. Turning to this clone: Its antigen is undetermined.

This CDR3 contains 16 residues. The germline V and J ends were trimmed by 4 bases and 1 base, with 16 bases remaining between them. Germline assignment: CDR1 MDHEN and CDR2 SYDVKM. Study results and caveats: Nearly half of spike-specific TCRs reportedly target unmutated variant regions. Increases in Spike-specific TCR breadth and depth were seen after two AZD1222 doses.

This chain uses TRBV28 with TRBJ1-1; D is undetermined. Sample: peripheral blood, taken on day 0 of AZD1222 vaccination. This sequence originates from an adult in good health. Here the CDR3 reads CASSSILGVKNTEAFF. The CDR3 nucleotides are TGTGCCAGCAGTTCCATCCTTGGGGTTAAGAACACTGAAGCTTTCTTT.